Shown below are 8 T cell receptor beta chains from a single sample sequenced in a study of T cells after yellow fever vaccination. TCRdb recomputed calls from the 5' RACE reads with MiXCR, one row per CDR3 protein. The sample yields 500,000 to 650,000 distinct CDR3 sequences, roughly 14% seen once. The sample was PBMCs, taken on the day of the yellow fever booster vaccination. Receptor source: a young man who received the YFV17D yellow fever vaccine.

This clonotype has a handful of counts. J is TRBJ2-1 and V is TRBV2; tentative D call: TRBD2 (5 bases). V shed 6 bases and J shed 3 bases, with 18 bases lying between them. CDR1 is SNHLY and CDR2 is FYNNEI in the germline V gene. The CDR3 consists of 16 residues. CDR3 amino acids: CASRATDSEIYNEQFF. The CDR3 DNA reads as TGTGCCAGCAGGGCGACGGATAGCGAGATCTACAATGAGCAGTTCTTC.

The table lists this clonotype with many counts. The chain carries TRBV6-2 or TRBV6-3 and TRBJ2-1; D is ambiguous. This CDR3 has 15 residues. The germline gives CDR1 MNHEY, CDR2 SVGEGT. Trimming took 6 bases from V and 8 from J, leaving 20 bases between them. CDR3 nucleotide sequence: TGTGCCAGCAGGCGTAATATAGCCCTCGTGTATGAGCAGTTCTTC. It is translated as CASRRNIALVYEQFF.

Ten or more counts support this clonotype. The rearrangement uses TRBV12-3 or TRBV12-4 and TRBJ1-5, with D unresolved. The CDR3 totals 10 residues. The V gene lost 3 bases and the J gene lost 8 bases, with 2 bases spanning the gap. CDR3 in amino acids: CASSFKPQHF. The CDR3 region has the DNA TGTGCCAGCAGTTTTAAGCCCCAGCATTTT.

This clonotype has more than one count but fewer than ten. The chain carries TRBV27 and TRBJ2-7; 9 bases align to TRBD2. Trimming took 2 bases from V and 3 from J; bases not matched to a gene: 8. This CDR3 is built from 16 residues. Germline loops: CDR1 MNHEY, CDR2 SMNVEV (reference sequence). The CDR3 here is CASSLGGGRALYEQYF. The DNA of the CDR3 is TGTGCCAGCAGTTTAGGGGGCGGGAGGGCCCTCTACGAGCAGTACTTC.

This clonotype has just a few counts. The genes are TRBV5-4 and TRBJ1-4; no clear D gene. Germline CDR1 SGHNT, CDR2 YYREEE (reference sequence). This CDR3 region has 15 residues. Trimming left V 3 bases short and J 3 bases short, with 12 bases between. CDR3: CASSSEGSANEKLFF. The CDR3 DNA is TGTGCCAGCAGCTCCGAGGGATCCGCTAATGAAAAACTGTTTTTT.

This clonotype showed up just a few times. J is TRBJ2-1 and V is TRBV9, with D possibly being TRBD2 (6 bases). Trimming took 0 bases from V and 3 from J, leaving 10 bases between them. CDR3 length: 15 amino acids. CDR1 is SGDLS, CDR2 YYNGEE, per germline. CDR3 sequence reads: CASSVVSGDYNEQFF. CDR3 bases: TGTGCCAGCAGCGTAGTTAGCGGAGACTACAATGAGCAGTTCTTC.

Written as DNA, the CDR3 is TGTGCCAGCAGCCAAGTAGTCGTGGCCGGGGAGCTGTTTTTT. Translating gives CASSQVVVAGELFF. V usage is TRBV14 and J usage is TRBJ2-2; D unclear. This CDR3 is 14 amino acids long. Trimming cost V 1 base and J 6 bases, with 9 bases left between them. Germline CDR1 SGHDN, CDR2 FVKESK. Full variable domain (remainder filled in from reference TRBV14 and TRBJ2-2): EAGVTQFPSHSVIEKGQTVTLRCDPISGHDNLYWYRRVMGKEIKFLLHFVKESKQDESGMPNNRFLAERTGGTYSTLKVQPAELEDSGVYFCASSQVVVAGELFFGEGSRLTVL.

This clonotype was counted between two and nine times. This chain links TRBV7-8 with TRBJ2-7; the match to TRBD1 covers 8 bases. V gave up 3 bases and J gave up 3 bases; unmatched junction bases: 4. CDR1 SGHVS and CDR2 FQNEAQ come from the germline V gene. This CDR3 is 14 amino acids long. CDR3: CASSLDRADYEQYF. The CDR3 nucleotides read TGTGCCAGCAGCTTGGACAGGGCCGACTACGAGCAGTACTTC.